This TCR beta chain was observed in a study of low-dose radiotherapy and immunotherapy resistance in tumors. Time point described: after trial treatment. Stated treatment: LDRT plus nivolumab, ipilimumab, low-dose cyclophosphamide and aspirin (RACIN trial). With TRAV- and TRBV-specific primers, first-strand cDNA was made, covering the alpha and beta chains. A roughly 19-cycle PCR with a constant-region primer and V-primer adapter amplified TCRs. TCRdb fed the reads into MiXCR, producing one record per CDR3 protein. The top ten hold approximately 6.4% of the sample, which has around 60,000 distinct CDR3 sequences, about 23% seen once. In its sample, this clonotype was seen many times. The CDR3 spans 18 residues. The ends lost 3 bases at V and 4 bases at J; junction bases unmatched: 16. The V gene's germline CDR1 is SGHRS and CDR2 YFSETQ.

This chain joins TRBV5-1 and TRBJ2-4, with 7 nucleotides matching TRBD2. The specimen comprised PBMCs, sampled after low-dose radiotherapy plus immunotherapy. The source of this sequence is a male donor with prostate cancer. CDR3 coding DNA: TGCGCCAGCAGCTCGGGGAGGGGACTCGAGGGACCGAAAAACATTCAGTACTTC. As protein: CASSSGRGLEGPKNIQYF.